The 8 T cell receptor beta chains below come from one sample, sequenced in a study of blood T cell repertoires in COVID-19. Sequencing was performed with immunoSEQ multiplex PCR; in TCRdb, only in-frame clones are kept and a portion is missing. The sample carries hundreds of thousands of clones, approximately 84% recorded once. Sequencing used PBMCs or T cells enriched from blood (not recorded which). The receptor source for this set is a woman in her 40s with acute COVID-19.

V usage is TRBV2 and J usage is TRBJ1-6, with a possible D match to TRBD1 (6 bases). V was clipped by 5 bases and J by 10 bases, with 15 bases between them. Germline lookup yields CDR1 SNHLY and CDR2 FYNNEI. The CDR3 runs 14 residues. CDR3 sequence reads: CASSRNRGSSPLHF. Written as DNA, the CDR3 is TGTGCCAGCAGTCGTAATAGGGGGAGCTCACCCCTCCACTTT. The full variable domain, rest sourced from reference TRBV2 and TRBJ1-6, is EPEVTQTPSHQVTQMGQEVILRCVPISNHLYFYWYRQILGQKVEFLVSFYNNEISEKSEIFDDQFSVERPDGSNFTLKIRSTKLEDSAMYFCASSRNRGSSPLHFGNGTRLTVT.

V is TRBV27 and J is TRBJ1-4, with 10 bases aligning to TRBD1. Per germline, CDR1 MNHEY and CDR2 SMNVEV (reference sequence). V shed 4 bases, J shed 2 bases, and the junction held 7 bases outside the gene matches. The CDR3 spans 17 residues. CDR3 sequence reads: CASSSDRGKSTNEKLFF. CDR3 sequence (DNA): TGTGCCAGCAGTTCGGACAGGGGGAAATCGACTAATGAAAAACTGTTTTTT.

The sample holds one count of this clone. The chain recombines TRBV19 with TRBJ2-7, with D maybe TRBD1 (6 bases). The germline gives CDR1 LNHDA, CDR2 SQIVND (reference sequence). The CDR3 consists of 15 residues. V was cut by 1 base and J by 3 bases, with 13 bases left in between. CDR3 loop: CASSIVDRDIYEQYF. DNA of the CDR3: TGTGCCAGTAGTATAGTGGACAGAGATATCTACGAGCAGTACTTC.

V is TRBV18 and J is TRBJ2-7; tentatively, D is TRBD1 (5 bases). V was shortened by 1 base and J by 2 bases, with 12 bases between the two germline ends. This CDR3 has 15 amino acids. The V gene's germline CDR1 is KGHSH and CDR2 LQKENI. The CDR3 nucleotides read TGTGCCAGCTCACCACTTCAGGGATCCGCCTACGAGCAGTACTTC. Its translation is CASSPLQGSAYEQYF.

This chain links TRBV2 with TRBJ2-7; the D gene is possibly TRBD2 (5 bases). Trimming left V 6 bases short and J 3 bases short, with 15 bases between. Germline V gene data show CDR1 as SNHLY and CDR2 as FYNNEI. CDR3 size: 14 residues. The CDR3 spells CASRSGDKGYEQYF. The DNA for the CDR3 is TGTGCCAGCAGGAGCGGCGACAAAGGCTACGAGCAGTACTTC. The variable domain in full, completed from reference TRBV2 and TRBJ2-7, reads EPEVTQTPSHQVTQMGQEVILRCVPISNHLYFYWYRQILGQKVEFLVSFYNNEISEKSEIFDDQFSVERPDGSNFTLKIRSTKLEDSAMYFCASRSGDKGYEQYFGPGTRLTVT.

V is TRBV5-1 and J is TRBJ1-2; 8 positions agree with TRBD1. Germline CDR1 is SGHRS and CDR2 is YFSETQ. The CDR3 sequence is 14 residues long. Unmatched junction bases numbered 5, after V lost 0 bases and J lost 7 bases. The CDR3: CASSLGGTGSGYTF. The CDR3, as DNA: TGCGCCAGCAGCTTGGGGGGGACAGGATCTGGCTACACCTTC. Full variable domain (remainder filled in from reference TRBV5-1 and TRBJ1-2): KAGVTQTPRYLIKTRGQQVTLSCSPISGHRSVSWYQQTPGQGLQFLFEYFSETQRNKGNFPGRFSGRQFSNSRSEMNVSTLELGDSALYLCASSLGGTGSGYTFGSGTRLTVV.

V gene TRBV27 combines with J gene TRBJ2-7; TRBD1 agrees at 7 bases. Unmatched junction bases numbered 5, after V lost 5 bases and J lost 1 base. The CDR3 has 14 residues. Germline V CDR1 and CDR2: MNHEY, SMNVEV (reference sequence). The CDR3: CASSTGTASYEQYF. CDR3 DNA sequence: TGTGCCAGCAGTACGGGGACAGCGTCCTACGAGCAGTACTTC.

The J gene is TRBJ1-2, the V gene TRBV5-6; D is perhaps TRBD1 (6 bases). In germline, CDR1 is SGHDT, CDR2 YYEEEE. This CDR3 is 14 amino acids long. Deletions cut 6 bases from V and 8 bases from J, with 20 bases between. Written as DNA, the CDR3 is TGTGCCAGCAAATACCGGGACATGTTAAAGGGCTACACCTTC. Protein sequence: CASKYRDMLKGYTF.